This T cell receptor beta chain was documented in a study of patients and donors after allogeneic stem cell transplantation. From the RT-PCR reads, TCRdb called clonotypes with MiXCR, one entry per CDR3 protein. The sample includes 84,000 or so distinct CDR3 sequences, approximately 49% of them seen just once. CDR3 size: 16 residues. V lost 5 bases, J lost 4 bases, and 10 bases stayed unmatched. The rearrangement joins TRBV12-3 or TRBV12-4 to TRBJ2-5, with 10 bases identical to TRBD1. The specimen was blood, either unsorted or a sorted T cell fraction (not recorded which). This sequence was found in a human donor who was either an allogeneic HSCT recipient or a stem cell or donor lymphocyte infusion donor (not recorded which). It is not recorded whose cells these are; they may come from a transplant donor. The CDR3 DNA reads as TGTGCCAGCAGTCGACAGGGGGCGGGGGACGGAGAGACCCAGTACTTC. This codes for CASSRQGAGDGETQYF.